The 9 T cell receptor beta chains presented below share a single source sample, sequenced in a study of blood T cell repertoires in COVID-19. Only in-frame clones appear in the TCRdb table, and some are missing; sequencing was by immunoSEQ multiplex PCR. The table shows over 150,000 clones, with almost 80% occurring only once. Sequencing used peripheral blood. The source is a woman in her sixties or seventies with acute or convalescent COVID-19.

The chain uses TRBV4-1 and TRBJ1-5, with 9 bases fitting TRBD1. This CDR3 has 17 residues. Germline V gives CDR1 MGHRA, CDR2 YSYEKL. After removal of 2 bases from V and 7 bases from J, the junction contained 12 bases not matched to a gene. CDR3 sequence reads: CASSQRVETGGGQPQHF. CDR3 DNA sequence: TGCGCCAGCAGCCAAAGGGTCGAGACAGGGGGGGGGCAGCCCCAGCATTTT.

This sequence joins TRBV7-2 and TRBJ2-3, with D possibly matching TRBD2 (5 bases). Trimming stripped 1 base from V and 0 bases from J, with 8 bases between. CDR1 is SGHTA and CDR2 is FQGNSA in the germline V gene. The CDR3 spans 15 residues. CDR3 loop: CASSLGPSSTDTQYF. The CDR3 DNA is TGTGCCAGCAGCTTAGGGCCTAGCAGCACAGATACGCAGTATTTT.

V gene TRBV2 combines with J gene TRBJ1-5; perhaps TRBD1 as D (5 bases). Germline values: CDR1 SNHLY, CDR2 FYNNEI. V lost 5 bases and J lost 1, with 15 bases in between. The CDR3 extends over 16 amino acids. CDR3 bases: TGTGCCAGCAGTCCTCAGGGTTTTACAAGCAATCAGCCCCAGCATTTT. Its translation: CASSPQGFTSNQPQHF. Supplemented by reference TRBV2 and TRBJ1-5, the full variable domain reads EPEVTQTPSHQVTQMGQEVILRCVPISNHLYFYWYRQILGQKVEFLVSFYNNEISEKSEIFDDQFSVERPDGSNFTLKIRSTKLEDSAMYFCASSPQGFTSNQPQHFGDGTRLSIL.

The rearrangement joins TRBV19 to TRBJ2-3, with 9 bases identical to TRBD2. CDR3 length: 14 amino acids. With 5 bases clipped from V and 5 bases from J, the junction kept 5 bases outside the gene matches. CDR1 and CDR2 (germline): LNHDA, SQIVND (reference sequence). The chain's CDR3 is CASSQTSGEDTQYF. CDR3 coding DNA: TGTGCCAGTAGTCAGACTAGCGGAGAAGATACGCAGTATTTT.

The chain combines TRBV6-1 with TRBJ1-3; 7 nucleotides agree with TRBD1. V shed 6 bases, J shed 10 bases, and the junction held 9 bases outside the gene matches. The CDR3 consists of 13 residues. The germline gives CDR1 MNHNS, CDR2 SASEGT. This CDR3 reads CASRRDRAGTIYF. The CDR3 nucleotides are TGTGCCAGCAGGAGAGACAGGGCCGGGACCATATATTTT.

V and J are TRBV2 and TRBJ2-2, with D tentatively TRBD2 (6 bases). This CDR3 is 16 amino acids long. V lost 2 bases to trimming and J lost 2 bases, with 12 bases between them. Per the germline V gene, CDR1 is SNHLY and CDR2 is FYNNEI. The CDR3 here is CASSELGSYNTGELFF. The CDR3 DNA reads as TGTGCCAGCAGTGAACTCGGGAGCTATAACACCGGGGAGCTGTTTTTT.

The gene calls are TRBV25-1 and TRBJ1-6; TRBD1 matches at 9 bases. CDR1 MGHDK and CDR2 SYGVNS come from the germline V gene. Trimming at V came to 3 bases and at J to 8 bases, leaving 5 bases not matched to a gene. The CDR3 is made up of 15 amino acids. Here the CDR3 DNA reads TGTGCCAGCAGTGAGGGGACAGGGCTGGATTCACCCCTCCACTTT. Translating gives CASSEGTGLDSPLHF.

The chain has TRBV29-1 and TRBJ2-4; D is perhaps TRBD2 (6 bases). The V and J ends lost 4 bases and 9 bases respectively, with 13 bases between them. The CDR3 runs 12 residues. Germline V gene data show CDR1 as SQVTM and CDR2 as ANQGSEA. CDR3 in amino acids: CSVGTGDSIQYF. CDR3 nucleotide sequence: TGCAGCGTTGGGACGGGAGACAGCATTCAGTACTTC.

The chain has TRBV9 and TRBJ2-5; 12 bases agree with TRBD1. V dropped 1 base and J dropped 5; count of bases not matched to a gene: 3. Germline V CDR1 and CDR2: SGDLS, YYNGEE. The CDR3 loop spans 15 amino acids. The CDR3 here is CASSVRDRGRETQYF. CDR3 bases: TGTGCCAGCAGCGTAAGGGACAGGGGGCGGGAGACCCAGTACTTC. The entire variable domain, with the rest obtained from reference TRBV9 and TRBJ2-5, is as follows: DSGVTQTPKHLITATGQRVTLRCSPRSGDLSVYWYQQSLDQGLQFLIQYYNGEERAKGNILERFSAQQFPDLHSELNLSSLELGDSALYFCASSVRDRGRETQYFGPGTRLLVL.